A single sample gave rise to the 13 T cell receptor beta chains below, sequenced in a study of OX40 agonist ivuxolimab in advanced cancers. This table comes from immunoSEQ multiplex PCR, and its TCRdb copy is limited to in-frame clones, with some not included. The sample contains 90,000 or so clones, roughly nine tenths of which appear only once. This specimen was CD4+ or CD8+ T cells sorted from blood, taken in a trial of the OX40 agonist ivuxolimab. These receptor sequences come from an adult with an advanced solid tumor such as melanoma, head and neck, liver or kidney cancer.

The rearrangement joins TRBV5-8 to TRBJ2-3; TRBD2 is a possible D gene (5 bases). V lost 6 bases to trimming and J lost 6 bases, with 17 bases between them. The CDR3 has 14 residues. CDR1 and CDR2 from the germline V gene are SGHTS and YDEGEE. CDR3: CASIRTQARDTQYF. The CDR3 DNA sequence: TGTGCCAGCATAAGGACTCAAGCACGGGATACGCAGTATTTT. Full variable domain (remainder filled in from reference TRBV5-8 and TRBJ2-3): EAGVTQSPTHLIKTRGQQATLRCSPISGHTSVYWYQQALGLGLQFLLWYDEGEERNRGNFPPRFSGRQFPNYSSELNVNALELEDSALYLCASIRTQARDTQYFGPGTRLTVL.

In this sample, this clone turned up a few times. The rearrangement links TRBV5-6 to TRBJ1-1; no clear D. Trimming cost V 0 bases and J 1 base, with 7 bases left between them. CDR3 length: 14 residues. Germline V lookup: CDR1 SGHDT, CDR2 YYEEEE. The CDR3 here is CASSLAGPNTEAFF. As DNA, the CDR3 is TGTGCCAGCAGCTTGGCAGGACCGAACACTGAAGCTTTCTTT.

This chain uses TRBV10-3 with TRBJ2-2, with 7 positions matching TRBD1. The V and J ends lost 6 bases and 6 bases, in that order; junction bases with no gene match: 10. The CDR3 sequence is 15 residues long. From germline, CDR1 is ENHRY and CDR2 SYGVKD. The DNA for the CDR3 is TGTGCCATCAGGGACAGGCTTAAGGGTCCCGGGGAGCTGTTTTTT. Translated: CAIRDRLKGPGELFF.

The chain couples TRBV7-2 to TRBJ2-7; TRBD1 or TRBD2 may be the D gene (5 bases each). Trimming cost V 5 bases and J 5 bases, with 16 bases left between them. Per the germline V gene, CDR1 is SGHTA and CDR2 is FQGNSA. The CDR3 loop spans 14 amino acids. For the CDR3, the DNA is TGTGCCAGCAGCCATCCCTGGGACCCAAACGAGCAGTACTTC. Its protein product is CASSHPWDPNEQYF. The variable domain in full, with the rest retrieved from reference TRBV7-2 and TRBJ2-7, is GAGVSQSPSNKVTEKGKDVELRCDPISGHTALYWYRQSLGQGLEFLIYFQGNSAPDKSGLPSDRFSAERTGGSVSTLTIQRTQQEDSAVYLCASSHPWDPNEQYFGPGTRLTVT.

J is TRBJ1-2 and V is TRBV10-3; 8 bases match TRBD1. The length of the CDR3 is 15 residues. Germline CDR1 and CDR2: ENHRY and SYGVKD. V shed 1 base and J 7 bases; nucleotides not matched to a gene: 8. CDR3 residues: CAISEYTGGQSGYTF. Written as DNA, the CDR3 is TGTGCCATCAGTGAGTATACAGGGGGACAGAGTGGCTACACCTTC.

The chain recombines TRBV29-1 with TRBJ1-2; possible D gene TRBD1, 5 bases. Germline V gene sequence: CDR1 SQVTM, CDR2 ANQGSEA. This CDR3 is 14 amino acids long. V was shortened by 5 bases and J by 7 bases, with 20 bases between the two germline ends. The DNA for the CDR3 is TGCAGCGTTCTCCCAGGGAATTCGGCTAGTGGCTACACCTTC. This codes for CSVLPGNSASGYTF.

V usage is TRBV29-1 and J usage is TRBJ2-3, with D hard to call. CDR3 length: 13 residues. Germline CDR1 and CDR2: SQVTM and ANQGSEA. V was trimmed by 4 bases and J by 3 bases, leaving 11 bases between them. CDR3 DNA sequence: TGCAGCGTTGTTGTAGGTAGTACAGATACGCAGTATTTT. Amino acid sequence: CSVVVGSTDTQYF.

This chain connects TRBV9 to TRBJ2-2; D might be TRBD1 (5 bases). Germline V gives CDR1 SGDLS, CDR2 YYNGEE. Trimming shortened V by 1 base and J by 7 bases, and 17 bases separated the two germline ends. CDR3 size: 16 residues. In nucleotides, the CDR3 is TGTGCCAGCAGCGTAATGGGGCTCGCCAGAGACGGGGAGCTGTTTTTT. Encoded protein: CASSVMGLARDGELFF.

The rearrangement uses TRBV19 and TRBJ1-2; D is possibly TRBD1 (5 bases). The germline CDR1 and CDR2 sequences are LNHDA and SQIVND (reference sequence). This CDR3 comprises 13 residues. V was trimmed by 5 bases and J by 5 bases, leaving 12 bases between them. CDR3 DNA sequence: TGTGCCAGTAGTCCCGACAGAACGTATGGCTACACCTTC. Translated, it gives CASSPDRTYGYTF.

The chain is built from TRBV18 and TRBJ2-5; TRBD2 matches 10 bases. The V and J ends lost 0 bases and 1 base, in that order; junction bases with no gene match: 8. There are 18 residues in the CDR3. The germline V gene has CDR1 KGHSH and CDR2 LQKENI. CDR3 coding DNA: TGTGCCAGCTCACCACCGCGGACTAGCGGCAGACTCCAAGAGACCCAGTACTTC. Translating gives CASSPPRTSGRLQETQYF.

This clone occurred a few times. This chain uses TRBV5-6 with TRBJ1-1; D remains ambiguous. The CDR3 runs to 14 residues. Germline CDR1 reads SGHDT; CDR2 reads YYEEEE. Trimming left V 0 bases short and J 1 base short, with 7 bases between. CDR3 region: CASSLDISNTEAFF. CDR3 DNA sequence: TGTGCCAGCAGCTTGGACATTTCGAACACTGAAGCTTTCTTT.

CDR3 sequence reads: CASSFWTSGSNEQFF. Written as DNA, the CDR3 is TGCGCCAGCAGCTTTTGGACTAGCGGGAGTAATGAGCAGTTCTTC. The rearrangement links TRBV5-1 to TRBJ2-1, with 13 bases lining up with TRBD2. This CDR3 region has 15 residues. Per the germline V gene, CDR1 is SGHRS and CDR2 is YFSETQ. V shed 2 bases and J 7 bases; nucleotides not matched to a gene: 3.

The chain joins TRBV18 to TRBJ2-1; possible D gene TRBD1, 5 bases. Per the germline V gene, CDR1 is KGHSH and CDR2 is LQKENI. The CDR3 totals 16 residues. The ends were cut back, 6 bases at V and 0 bases at J, with 15 bases in the middle. CDR3 in amino acids: CASSRSGASSYNEQFF. For the CDR3, the DNA is TGTGCCAGCTCCCGTAGTGGGGCCAGCTCCTACAATGAGCAGTTCTTC.